Here is one T cell receptor (beta chain) with its context. RNA totalling roughly 0.45 to 1 ug underwent reverse transcription with random hexamers. Amplification of TCR beta CDR3 across 54 Vbeta and 13 Jbeta was performed with immunoSEQ multiplex PCR. TCRdb re-derived calls from the immunoSEQ multiplex PCR reads in MiXCR, one entry per CDR3 protein. Of more than 200,000 distinct CDR3 sequences in the sample, just under 95% were seen once. The V end lost 5 bases, the J end lost 6 bases, and 20 bases lay between the germline ends. Germline lookup yields CDR1 SEHNR and CDR2 FQNEAQ (reference sequence). The CDR3 runs to 16 residues. This specimen comes from a study of CD8 T cells in Susac syndrome. Control patients had untreated stable or active relapsing-remitting multiple sclerosis by revised McDonald criteria.

This TCR derives from a human donor with multiple sclerosis. The chain carries TRBV7-9 and TRBJ2-1, with D perhaps given as TRBD1 or TRBD2 (5 bases each). Material: CD4+ T cells from PBMCs. The CDR3 nucleotides are TGTGCCAGCAGCCGAACCGGGGCCGGCCGCGGCAATGAGCAGTTCTTC. Translation: CASSRTGAGRGNEQFF.